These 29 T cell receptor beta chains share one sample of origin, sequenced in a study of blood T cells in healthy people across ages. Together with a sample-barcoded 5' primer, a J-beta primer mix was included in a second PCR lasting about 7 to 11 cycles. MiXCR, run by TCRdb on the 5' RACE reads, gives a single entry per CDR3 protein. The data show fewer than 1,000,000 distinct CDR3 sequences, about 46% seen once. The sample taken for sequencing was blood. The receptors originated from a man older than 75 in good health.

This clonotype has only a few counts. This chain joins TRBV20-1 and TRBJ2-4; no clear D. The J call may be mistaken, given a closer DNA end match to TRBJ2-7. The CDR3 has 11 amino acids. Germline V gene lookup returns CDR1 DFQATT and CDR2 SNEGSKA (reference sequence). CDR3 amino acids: CSAELWGEQYF. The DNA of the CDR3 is TGCAGTGCTGAGCTTTGGGGCGAGCAGTACTTC.

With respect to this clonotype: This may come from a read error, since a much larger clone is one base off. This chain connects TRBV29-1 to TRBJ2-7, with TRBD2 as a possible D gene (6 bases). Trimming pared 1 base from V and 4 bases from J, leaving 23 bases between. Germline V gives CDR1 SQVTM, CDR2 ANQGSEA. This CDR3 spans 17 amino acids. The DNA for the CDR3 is TGCAGCGTTGAAGTTTCGGGTGGGGGAGGCCCTGAATACGAGCAGTACTTC. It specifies CSVEVSGGGGPEYEQYF.

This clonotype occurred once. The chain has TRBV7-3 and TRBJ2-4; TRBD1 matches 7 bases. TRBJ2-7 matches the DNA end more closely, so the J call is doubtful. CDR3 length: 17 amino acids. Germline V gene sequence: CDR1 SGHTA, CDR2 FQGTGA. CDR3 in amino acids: CASSLTGAGQATYEQYF. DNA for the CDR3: TGTGCCAGCAGCTTAACAGGGGCCGGACAGGCTACCTACGAGCAGTACTTC.

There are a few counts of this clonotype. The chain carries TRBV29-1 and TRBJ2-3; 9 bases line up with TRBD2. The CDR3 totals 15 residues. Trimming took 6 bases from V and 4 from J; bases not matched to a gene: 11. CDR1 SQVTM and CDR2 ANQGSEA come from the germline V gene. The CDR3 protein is CSVFHAGGPPDTQYF. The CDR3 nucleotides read TGCAGCGTCTTTCACGCGGGAGGGCCCCCAGATACGCAGTATTTT.

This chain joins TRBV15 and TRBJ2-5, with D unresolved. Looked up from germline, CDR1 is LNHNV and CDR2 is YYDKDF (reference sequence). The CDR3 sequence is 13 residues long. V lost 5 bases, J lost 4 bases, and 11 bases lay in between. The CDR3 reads CATSPGPGETQYF. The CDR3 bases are TGTGCCACCAGCCCGGGTCCTGGAGAGACCCAGTACTTC. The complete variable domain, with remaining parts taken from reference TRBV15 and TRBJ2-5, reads DAMVIQNPRYQVTQFGKPVTLSCSQTLNHNVMYWYQQKSSQAPKLLFHYYDKDFNNEADTPDNFQSRRPNTSFCFLDIRSPGLGDTAMYLCATSPGPGETQYFGPGTRLLVL.

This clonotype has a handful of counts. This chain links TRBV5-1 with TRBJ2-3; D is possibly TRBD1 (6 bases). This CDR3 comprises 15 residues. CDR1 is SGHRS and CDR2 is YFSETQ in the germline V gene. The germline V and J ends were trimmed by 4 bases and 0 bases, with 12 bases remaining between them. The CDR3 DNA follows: TGCGCCAGCAGCCTAGGACAGCAGAGCACAGATACGCAGTATTTT. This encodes CASSLGQQSTDTQYF. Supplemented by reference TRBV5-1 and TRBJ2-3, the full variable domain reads KAGVTQTPRYLIKTRGQQVTLSCSPISGHRSVSWYQQTPGQGLQFLFEYFSETQRNKGNFPGRFSGRQFSNSRSEMNVSTLELGDSALYLCASSLGQQSTDTQYFGPGTRLTVL.

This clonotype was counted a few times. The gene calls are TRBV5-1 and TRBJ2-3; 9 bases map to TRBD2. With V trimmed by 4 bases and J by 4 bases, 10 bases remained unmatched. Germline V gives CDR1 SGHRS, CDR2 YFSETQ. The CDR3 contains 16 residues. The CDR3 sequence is CASSQIAGDRPDTQYF. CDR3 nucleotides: TGCGCCAGCAGCCAAATAGCGGGAGATCGCCCAGATACGCAGTATTTT.

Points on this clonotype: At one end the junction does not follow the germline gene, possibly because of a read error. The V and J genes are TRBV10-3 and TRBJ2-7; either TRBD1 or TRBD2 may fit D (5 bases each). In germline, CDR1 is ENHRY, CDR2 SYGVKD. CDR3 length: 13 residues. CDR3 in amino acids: CAINEGSPYEQYF. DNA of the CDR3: TGTGCCATCAATGAGGGGAGTCCATACGAGCAGTACTTC.

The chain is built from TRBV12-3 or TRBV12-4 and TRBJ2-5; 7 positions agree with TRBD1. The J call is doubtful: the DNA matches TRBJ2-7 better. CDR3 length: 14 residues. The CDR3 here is CASSFRDRLYEQYF. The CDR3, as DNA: TGTGCCAGCAGTTTCCGGGACAGACTCTACGAGCAGTACTTC.

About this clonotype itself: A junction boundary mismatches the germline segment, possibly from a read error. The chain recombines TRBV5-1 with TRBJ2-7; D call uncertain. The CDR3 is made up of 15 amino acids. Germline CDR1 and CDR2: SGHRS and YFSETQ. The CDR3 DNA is TGCGCCAGCAGCTTGGGGCCAAAAGAGTCCTACGAGCGGTACTTC. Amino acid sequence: CASSLGPKESYERYF.

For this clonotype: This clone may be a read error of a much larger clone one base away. CDR3 nucleotide sequence: TGTGCCAGCACCTCGGGACAGGCCCCCCCCTACGAGCAGTACTTC. Translating it yields CASTSGQAPPYEQYF. The chain has TRBV28 and TRBJ2-7; TRBD1 aligns across 8 bases. The CDR3 has 15 residues. The germline gives CDR1 MDHEN, CDR2 SYDVKM. The V segment lost 7 bases and the J segment 2 bases; nucleotides outside the gene matches: 10.

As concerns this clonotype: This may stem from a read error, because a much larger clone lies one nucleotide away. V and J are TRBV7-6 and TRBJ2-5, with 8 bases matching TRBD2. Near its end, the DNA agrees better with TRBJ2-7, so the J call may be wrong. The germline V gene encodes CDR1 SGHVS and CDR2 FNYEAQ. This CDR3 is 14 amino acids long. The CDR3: CAGSLVSSGYEQYF. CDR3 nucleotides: TGTGCCGGCAGCTTAGTGTCTAGCGGGTACGAGCAGTACTTC.

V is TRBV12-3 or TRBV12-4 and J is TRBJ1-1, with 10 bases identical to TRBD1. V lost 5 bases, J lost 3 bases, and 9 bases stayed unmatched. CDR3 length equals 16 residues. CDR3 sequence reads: CASSPMTGGADTEAFF. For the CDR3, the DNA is TGTGCCAGCAGTCCAATGACAGGGGGCGCGGACACTGAAGCTTTCTTT.

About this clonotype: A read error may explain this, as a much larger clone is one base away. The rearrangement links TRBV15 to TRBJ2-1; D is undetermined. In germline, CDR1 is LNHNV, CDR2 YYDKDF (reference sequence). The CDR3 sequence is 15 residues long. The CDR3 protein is CATSKLGSSYNEPFF. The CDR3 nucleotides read TGTGCCACCAGCAAGCTCGGAAGCTCCTACAATGAGCCGTTCTTC.

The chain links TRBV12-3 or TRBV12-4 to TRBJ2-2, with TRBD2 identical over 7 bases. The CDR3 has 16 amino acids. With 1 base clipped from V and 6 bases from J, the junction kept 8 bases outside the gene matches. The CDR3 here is CASSLGASGNAGELFF. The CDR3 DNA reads TGTGCCAGCAGTTTAGGCGCTAGCGGTAACGCCGGGGAGCTGTTTTTT.

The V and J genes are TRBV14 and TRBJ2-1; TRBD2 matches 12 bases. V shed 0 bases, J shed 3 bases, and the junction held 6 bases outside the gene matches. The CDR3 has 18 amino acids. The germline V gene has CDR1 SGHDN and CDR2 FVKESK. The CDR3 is CASSQETSGRKFYNEQFF. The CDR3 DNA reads TGTGCCAGCAGCCAAGAGACTAGCGGGAGAAAGTTCTACAATGAGCAGTTCTTC.

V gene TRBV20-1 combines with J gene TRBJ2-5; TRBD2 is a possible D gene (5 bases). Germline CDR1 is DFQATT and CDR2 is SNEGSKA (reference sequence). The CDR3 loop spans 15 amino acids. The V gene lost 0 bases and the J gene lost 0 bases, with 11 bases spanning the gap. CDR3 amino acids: CSARDGSGYQETQYF. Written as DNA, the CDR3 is TGCAGTGCTAGAGATGGAAGCGGTTACCAAGAGACCCAGTACTTC.

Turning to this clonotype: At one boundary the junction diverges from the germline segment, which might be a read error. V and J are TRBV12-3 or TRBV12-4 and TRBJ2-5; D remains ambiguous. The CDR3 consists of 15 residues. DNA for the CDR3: TGTGCCAGCAGTTTGGAAAGTGGGGTGCAAGGGACCCAGTACTTC. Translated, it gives CASSLESGVQGTQYF.

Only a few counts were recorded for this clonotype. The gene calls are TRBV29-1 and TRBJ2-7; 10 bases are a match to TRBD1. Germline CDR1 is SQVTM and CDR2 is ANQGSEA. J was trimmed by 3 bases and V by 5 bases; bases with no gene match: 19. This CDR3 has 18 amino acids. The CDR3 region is CSVLRDRGRNALVYEQYF. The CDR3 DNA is TGCAGCGTTCTCCGGGACAGGGGCCGAAACGCCCTGGTCTACGAGCAGTACTTC.

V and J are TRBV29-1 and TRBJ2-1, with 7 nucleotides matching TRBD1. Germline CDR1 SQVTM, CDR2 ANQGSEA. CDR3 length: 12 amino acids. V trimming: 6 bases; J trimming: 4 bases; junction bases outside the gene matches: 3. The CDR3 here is CSVGQVYNEQFF. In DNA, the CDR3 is TGCAGCGTCGGACAGGTATACAATGAGCAGTTCTTC.

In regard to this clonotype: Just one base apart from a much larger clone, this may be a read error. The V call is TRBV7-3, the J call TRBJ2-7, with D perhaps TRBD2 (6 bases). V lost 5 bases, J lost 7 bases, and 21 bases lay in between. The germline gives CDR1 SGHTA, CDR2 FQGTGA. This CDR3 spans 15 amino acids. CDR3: CASSVLATWGNEQYF. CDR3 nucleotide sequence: TGTGCCAGCAGCGTCCTAGCGACCTGGGGCAATGAGCAGTACTTC.

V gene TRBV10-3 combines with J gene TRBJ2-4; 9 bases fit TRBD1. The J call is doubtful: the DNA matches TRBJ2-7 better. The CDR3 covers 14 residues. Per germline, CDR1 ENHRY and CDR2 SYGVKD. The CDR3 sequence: CATRGQGATYEQYF. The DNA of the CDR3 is TGTGCCACAAGGGGACAGGGAGCCACCTACGAGCAGTACTTC.

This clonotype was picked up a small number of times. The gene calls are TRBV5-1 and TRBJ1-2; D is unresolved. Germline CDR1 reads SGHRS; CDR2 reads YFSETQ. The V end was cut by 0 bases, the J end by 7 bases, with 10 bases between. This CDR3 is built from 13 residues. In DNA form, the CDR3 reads TGCGCCAGCAGCTTGGAACCGCTAACTGGCTACACCTTC. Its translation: CASSLEPLTGYTF.

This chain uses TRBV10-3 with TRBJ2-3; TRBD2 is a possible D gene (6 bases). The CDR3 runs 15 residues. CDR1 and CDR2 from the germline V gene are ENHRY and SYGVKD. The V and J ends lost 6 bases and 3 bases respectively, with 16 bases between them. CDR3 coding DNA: TGTGCCATCAGACCTAGCACGGGAGCAACAGATACGCAGTATTTT. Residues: CAIRPSTGATDTQYF.

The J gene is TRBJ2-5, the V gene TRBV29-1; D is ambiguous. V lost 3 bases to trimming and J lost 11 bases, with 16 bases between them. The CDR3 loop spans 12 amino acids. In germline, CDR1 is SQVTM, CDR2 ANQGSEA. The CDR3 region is CSVETSSTGQYF. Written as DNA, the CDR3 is TGCAGCGTTGAGACCTCCAGCACCGGGCAGTACTTC.

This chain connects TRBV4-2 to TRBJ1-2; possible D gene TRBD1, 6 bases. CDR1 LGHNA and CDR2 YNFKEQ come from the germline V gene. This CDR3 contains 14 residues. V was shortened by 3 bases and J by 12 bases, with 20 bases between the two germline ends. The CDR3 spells CASSQGDQGTSHTF. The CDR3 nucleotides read TGTGCCAGCAGCCAGGGGGATCAAGGGACATCGCACACCTTC.

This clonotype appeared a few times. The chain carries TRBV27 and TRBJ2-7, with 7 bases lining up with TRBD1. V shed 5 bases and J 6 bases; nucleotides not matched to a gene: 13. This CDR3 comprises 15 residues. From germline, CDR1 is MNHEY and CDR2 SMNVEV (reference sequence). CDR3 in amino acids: CASSPLTGSLGEQYF. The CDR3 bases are TGTGCCAGCAGTCCCCTGACAGGGAGTCTGGGCGAGCAGTACTTC.

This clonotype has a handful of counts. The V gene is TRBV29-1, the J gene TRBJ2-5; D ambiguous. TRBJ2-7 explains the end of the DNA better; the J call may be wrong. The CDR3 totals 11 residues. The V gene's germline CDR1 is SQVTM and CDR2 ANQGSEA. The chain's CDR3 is CSVRTGLEQYF. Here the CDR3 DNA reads TGCAGCGTCCGCACCGGCCTCGAGCAGTACTTC.

The CDR3 sequence: CASSLGLVNNEQFF. CDR3 DNA sequence: TGCGCCAGCAGCTTGGGTTTGGTGAACAATGAGCAGTTCTTC. The chain is built from TRBV5-1 and TRBJ2-1, with no clear D. The V gene lost 0 bases and the J gene lost 5 bases, with 9 bases spanning the gap. The CDR3 covers 14 residues. Per the germline V gene, CDR1 is SGHRS and CDR2 is YFSETQ.